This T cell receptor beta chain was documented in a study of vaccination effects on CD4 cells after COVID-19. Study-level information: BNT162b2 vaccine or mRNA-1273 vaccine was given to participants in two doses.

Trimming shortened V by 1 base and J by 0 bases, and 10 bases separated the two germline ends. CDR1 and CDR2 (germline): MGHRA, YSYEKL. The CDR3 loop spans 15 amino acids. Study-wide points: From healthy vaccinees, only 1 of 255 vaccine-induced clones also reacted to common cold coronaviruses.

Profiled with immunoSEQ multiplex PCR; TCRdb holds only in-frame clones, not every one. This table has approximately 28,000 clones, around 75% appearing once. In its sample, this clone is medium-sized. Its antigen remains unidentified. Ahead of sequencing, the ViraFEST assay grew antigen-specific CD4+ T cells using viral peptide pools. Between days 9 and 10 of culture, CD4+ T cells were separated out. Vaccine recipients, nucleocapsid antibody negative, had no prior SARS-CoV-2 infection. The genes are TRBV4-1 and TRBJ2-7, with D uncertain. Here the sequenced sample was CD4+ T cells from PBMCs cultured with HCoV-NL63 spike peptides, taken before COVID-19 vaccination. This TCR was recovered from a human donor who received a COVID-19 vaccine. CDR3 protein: CASSQAAESSYEQYF. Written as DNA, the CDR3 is TGCGCCAGCAGCCAAGCGGCAGAGAGCTCCTACGAGCAGTACTTC.